Below are 10 T cell receptor beta chains sequenced from a single sample in a study of T cell changes during pregnancy in multiple sclerosis. The data were produced by immunoSEQ multiplex PCR, yet TCRdb's version contains in-frame clones alone and is incomplete. The table has approximately 85,000 clones, about 94% seen once. The sequencing used peripheral blood, collected in the third trimester of pregnancy. These receptors originate from a female donor with multiple sclerosis, enrolled in a pregnancy study.

The chain links TRBV6-5 to TRBJ2-5; 8 bases are a match to TRBD1. The CDR3 consists of 15 residues. From germline, CDR1 is MNHEY and CDR2 SVGAGI. The V gene end was trimmed by 1 base and the J gene end by 2 bases; junction bases not matched to a gene: 3. CDR3 protein: CASSYWTGRQETQYF. The DNA of the CDR3 is TGTGCCAGCAGTTACTGGACAGGGCGTCAAGAGACCCAGTACTTC.

The chain employs TRBV4-1 and TRBJ1-2; 7 bases are a match to TRBD1. V lost 0 bases and J lost 7; bases outside the gene matches: 11. Germline lookup yields CDR1 MGHRA and CDR2 YSYEKL. The CDR3 spans 16 residues. The CDR3 protein is CASSQEGVDRVSGYTF. The CDR3 DNA sequence: TGCGCCAGCAGCCAAGAAGGGGTTGACAGGGTATCTGGCTACACCTTC.

This chain uses TRBV5-1 with TRBJ2-3; D unclear. V lost 2 bases and J lost 2, with 3 bases in between. The germline V gene encodes CDR1 SGHRS and CDR2 YFSETQ. The CDR3 is made up of 12 amino acids. CDR3 loop: CASSFNTDTQYF. The DNA for the CDR3 is TGCGCCAGCAGCTTTAACACAGATACGCAGTATTTT.

This chain links TRBV2 with TRBJ2-7, with D perhaps matching TRBD1 (6 bases). There are 14 residues in the CDR3. Germline values: CDR1 SNHLY, CDR2 FYNNEI. The V and J ends lost 8 bases and 1 base respectively, with 15 bases between them. The CDR3 is CASVFSGESYEQYF. CDR3 nucleotides: TGTGCCAGCGTATTTTCAGGGGAATCCTACGAGCAGTACTTC.

This clone has only one observation. This chain links TRBV6-5 with TRBJ2-5; a possible D gene is TRBD2 (7 bases). V was trimmed by 7 bases and J by 3 bases, leaving 15 bases between them. CDR3 length equals 14 residues. Germline lookup yields CDR1 MNHEY and CDR2 SVGAGI. Here the CDR3 reads CASMLGGAEETQYF. The CDR3 nucleotides are TGTGCCAGCATGTTGGGGGGGGCAGAAGAGACCCAGTACTTC.

The chain employs TRBV7-3 and TRBJ2-3; 8 nucleotides agree with TRBD2. With V trimmed by 5 bases and J by 1 base, 8 bases remained unmatched. CDR3 size: 16 residues. Germline values: CDR1 SGHTA, CDR2 FQGTGA. This CDR3 is CASSPVSGVRTDTQYF. The CDR3 DNA reads TGTGCCAGCAGCCCTGTTAGCGGGGTTCGCACAGATACGCAGTATTTT.

J is TRBJ2-7 and V is TRBV6-6; 7 bases fit TRBD1. The CDR3 is 13 residues long. Germline loops: CDR1 MNHNY, CDR2 SVGAGI (reference sequence). Trimming at V came to 0 bases and at J to 6 bases, leaving 2 bases not matched to a gene. DNA for the CDR3: TGTGCCAGCAGTTACTCGACAGGGCCCGAGCAGTACTTC. Translating it yields CASSYSTGPEQYF.

J is TRBJ2-5 and V is TRBV14, with a possible D match to TRBD1 (6 bases). The CDR3 spans 15 residues. The ends were cut back, 4 bases at V and 2 bases at J, with 14 bases in the middle. Per the germline V gene, CDR1 is SGHDN and CDR2 is FVKESK. The CDR3 sequence: CASSPLTGIQETQYF. In DNA, the CDR3 is TGTGCCAGCAGCCCCCTCACAGGGATTCAAGAGACCCAGTACTTC. Full variable domain (missing parts from reference TRBV14 and TRBJ2-5): EAGVTQFPSHSVIEKGQTVTLRCDPISGHDNLYWYRRVMGKEIKFLLHFVKESKQDESGMPNNRFLAERTGGTYSTLKVQPAELEDSGVYFCASSPLTGIQETQYFGPGTRLLVL.

V and J are TRBV6-5 and TRBJ2-1, with 8 bases aligning to TRBD1. Unmatched junction bases numbered 2, after V lost 5 bases and J lost 2 bases. The CDR3 consists of 14 residues. Germline V gene lookup returns CDR1 MNHEY and CDR2 SVGAGI. The CDR3 DNA reads as TGTGCCAGCAGTGAACAGGGGGCCTACAATGAGCAGTTCTTC. It codes for CASSEQGAYNEQFF.

The chain carries TRBV4-2 and TRBJ2-7; tentative D call: TRBD2 (5 bases). Germline V lookup: CDR1 LGHNA, CDR2 YNFKEQ. The V gene lost 3 bases and the J gene lost 0 bases, with 9 bases spanning the gap. The CDR3 runs 14 residues. The CDR3 region has the DNA TGTGCCAGCAGCCAGGAGGCAGACTCCTACGAGCAGTACTTC. This encodes CASSQEADSYEQYF.